This TCR beta chain was captured by sequencing in a study of blood T cell repertoires in COVID-19. Participants were aged about 18 to 90 years, lived in 24 US areas, and enrolled virtually. The table came from immunoSEQ multiplex PCR; TCRdb's copy has only in-frame clones and leaves some out. The data contain about 220,000 clones, 87% of them singletons. This CDR3 comprises 16 residues. Trimming cost V 4 bases and J 1 base; bases outside gene matches: 5. Germline loops: CDR1 SGHNT, CDR2 YYREEE (reference sequence). This sequence joins TRBV5-4 and TRBJ1-6; 7 positions match TRBD1. This receptor was taken from a woman aged 25-40 years with acute COVID-19. The specimen was PBMCs or T cells enriched from blood (not recorded which). The CDR3 loop is CASSTGTASYNSPLHF. The CDR3 nucleotides read TGTGCCAGCAGCACCGGGACAGCTTCCTATAATTCACCCCTCCACTTT.